The 12 T cell receptor beta chains below come from one sample, sequenced in a study of tumor T cells in aggressive B-cell lymphoma. Clones were read by immunoSEQ multiplex PCR, and TCRdb kept only the in-frame ones, dropping some. The table has around 6,600 clones, roughly 86% seen once. The sequenced material came from tumor tissue. The receptor source for this set is an adult with diffuse large B cell lymphoma. Some clones in this sample may be carry-over from other donors' samples.

V usage is TRBV5-1 and J usage is TRBJ1-1, with D perhaps TRBD1 (5 bases). In germline, CDR1 is SGHRS, CDR2 YFSETQ. CDR3 length: 14 residues. The germline V and J ends were trimmed by 4 bases and 1 base, with 11 bases remaining between them. CDR3 bases: TGCGCCAGCAGCAGGACAACAGCGAACACTGAAGCTTTCTTT. It yields the protein CASSRTTANTEAFF.

This clone appeared a few times. The chain combines TRBV28 with TRBJ1-4; D is undetermined. V lost 1 base, J lost 6 bases, and 12 bases lay in between. The CDR3 is 15 residues long. Germline CDR1 is MDHEN and CDR2 is SYDVKM. The chain's CDR3 is CASSLFGDSHEKLFF. The CDR3, as DNA: TGTGCCAGCAGTTTATTCGGGGATAGTCATGAAAAACTGTTTTTT.

The chain joins TRBV2 to TRBJ1-1, with D unclear. Germline assignment: CDR1 SNHLY and CDR2 FYNNEI. Trimming removed 4 bases from V and 2 bases from J, with 8 bases in between. The CDR3 contains 13 residues. For the CDR3, the DNA is TGTGCCAGCAGTGGGCAGTCTAACACTGAAGCTTTCTTT. It specifies CASSGQSNTEAFF.

The chain is built from TRBV28 and TRBJ1-5; D may be TRBD1 (6 bases). Trimming stripped 2 bases from V and 2 bases from J, with 10 bases between. CDR3 length: 15 amino acids. CDR1 and CDR2 from the germline V gene are MDHEN and SYDVKM. The CDR3 region has the DNA TGTGCCAGCAGTTTAGGTGGGGGCGGCAATCAGCCCCAGCATTTT. This codes for CASSLGGGGNQPQHF.

The gene calls are TRBV18 and TRBJ2-1; 10 bases align to TRBD1. Germline V gene data show CDR1 as KGHSH and CDR2 as LQKENI. The trim removed 4 bases at V and 5 bases at J, leaving 2 bases unmatched. The CDR3 loop spans 14 amino acids. CDR3 residues: CASSQGTGDNEQFF. CDR3 bases: TGTGCCAGCTCACAAGGGACAGGGGACAATGAGCAGTTCTTC.

The V call is TRBV11-3, the J call TRBJ2-5; 7 bases fit TRBD1. CDR3 length equals 16 residues. CDR1 and CDR2 from the germline V gene are SGHNT and YENEEA. The J segment lost 5 bases and the V segment lost 5 bases, leaving 14 bases of the junction unmatched. This chain's CDR3 is CASSLPLQGHWETQYF. The CDR3 nucleotides are TGTGCCAGCAGCCTCCCCCTACAGGGGCACTGGGAGACCCAGTACTTC.

There are a few counts of this clone. The rearrangement joins TRBV5-6 to TRBJ1-2, with a possible D match to TRBD1 (6 bases). Per germline, CDR1 SGHDT and CDR2 YYEEEE. Trimming cost V 4 bases and J 8 bases, with 18 bases left between them. The CDR3 runs 14 residues. CDR3 nucleotides: TGTGCCAGCAGCCCTTGGGGGGGCGCATCCGGCTACACCTTC. It codes for CASSPWGGASGYTF.

The V call is TRBV6-6, the J call TRBJ2-7, with TRBD1 matching 12 bases. The junction had 6 bases not matched to a gene; V was cut back by 7 bases and J by 5 bases. The CDR3 covers 14 residues. Germline CDR1 reads MNHNY; CDR2 reads SVGAGI (reference sequence). CDR3 protein: CASTGTGGLDEQYF. The CDR3 nucleotides read TGTGCCAGCACCGGGACAGGGGGCCTCGACGAGCAGTACTTC.

This chain connects TRBV28 to TRBJ1-5; D is possibly TRBD1 (5 bases). The CDR3 runs to 14 residues. V was cut by 0 bases and J by 4 bases, with 7 bases left in between. Per germline, CDR1 MDHEN and CDR2 SYDVKM. In DNA form, the CDR3 reads TGTGCCAGCAGTTTATGGGAGGGGAATCAGCCCCAGCATTTT. Amino acids: CASSLWEGNQPQHF.

The chain recombines TRBV4-1 with TRBJ2-2; weak D call: TRBD1 (6 bases). The CDR3 totals 17 residues. V gave up 2 bases and J gave up 3 bases, with 16 bases separating them. Germline CDR1 reads MGHRA; CDR2 reads YSYEKL. For the CDR3, the DNA is TGCGCCAGCAGCCAAACCTCCTACAGGGCCGACACCGGGGAGCTGTTTTTT. Translated: CASSQTSYRADTGELFF.

This clone was seen a few times. The CDR3 DNA is TGTGCCAGCAGTGCATCAGGGGGCTGGGACACCGGGGAGCTGTTTTTT. Translating it yields CASSASGGWDTGELFF. V gene TRBV28 combines with J gene TRBJ2-2; 8 bases match TRBD1. Germline CDR1 is MDHEN and CDR2 is SYDVKM. With 5 bases clipped from V and 3 bases from J, the junction kept 8 bases outside the gene matches. The CDR3 contains 16 residues.

V and J are TRBV7-9 and TRBJ2-1; tentatively, D is TRBD2 (7 bases). This CDR3 is built from 15 residues. Per the germline V gene, CDR1 is SEHNR and CDR2 is FQNEAQ (reference sequence). The V gene lost 8 bases and the J gene lost 0 bases, with 14 bases spanning the gap. The CDR3 protein is CASSPGGPSYNEQFF. The CDR3 coding sequence is TGTGCCAGCTCTCCCGGGGGGCCCTCCTACAATGAGCAGTTCTTC.